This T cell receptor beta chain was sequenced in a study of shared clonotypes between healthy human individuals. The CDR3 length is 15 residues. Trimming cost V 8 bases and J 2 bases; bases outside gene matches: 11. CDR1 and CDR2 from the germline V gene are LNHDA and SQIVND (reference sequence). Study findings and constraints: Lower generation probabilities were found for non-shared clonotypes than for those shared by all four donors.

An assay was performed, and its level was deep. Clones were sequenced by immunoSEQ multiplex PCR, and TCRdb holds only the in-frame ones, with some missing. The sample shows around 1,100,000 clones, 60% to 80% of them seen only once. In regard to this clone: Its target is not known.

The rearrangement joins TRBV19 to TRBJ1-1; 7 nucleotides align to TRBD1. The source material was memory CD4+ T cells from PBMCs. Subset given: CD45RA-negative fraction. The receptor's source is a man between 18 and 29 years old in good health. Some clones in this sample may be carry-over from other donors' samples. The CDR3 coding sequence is TGTGCCAGTTTGGGACTGCAGGGGGACAACACTGAAGCTTTCTTT. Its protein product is CASLGLQGDNTEAFF.